This T cell receptor beta chain emerged from a study of blood T cell repertoires in COVID-19. For the study at large: The cDNA or gDNA used as material had been derived from T cells, B-cell-depleted T cells, or PBMCs.

Germline V lookup: CDR1 MNHEY, CDR2 SMNVEV (reference sequence). The CDR3 runs 10 residues. V lost 9 bases, J lost 2 bases, and 5 bases lay in between. As processed by the authors: Reference gene primer amplification gave nucleated cell count estimates. Method: immunoSEQ multiplex PCR; TCRdb's copy keeps in-frame clones and lacks some. The V and J calls and clone size are taken from that table; D and trimming were inferred from the DNA. Of tens of thousands of clones listed, over 80% are singletons. Input material: peripheral blood. This sequence was found in a woman older than 75 with acute or convalescent COVID-19. The chain has TRBV27 and TRBJ2-7, with D unclear. CDR3 nucleotides: TGTGCCAGTGGCCCCTACGAGCAGTACTTC. Its translation is CASGPYEQYF.